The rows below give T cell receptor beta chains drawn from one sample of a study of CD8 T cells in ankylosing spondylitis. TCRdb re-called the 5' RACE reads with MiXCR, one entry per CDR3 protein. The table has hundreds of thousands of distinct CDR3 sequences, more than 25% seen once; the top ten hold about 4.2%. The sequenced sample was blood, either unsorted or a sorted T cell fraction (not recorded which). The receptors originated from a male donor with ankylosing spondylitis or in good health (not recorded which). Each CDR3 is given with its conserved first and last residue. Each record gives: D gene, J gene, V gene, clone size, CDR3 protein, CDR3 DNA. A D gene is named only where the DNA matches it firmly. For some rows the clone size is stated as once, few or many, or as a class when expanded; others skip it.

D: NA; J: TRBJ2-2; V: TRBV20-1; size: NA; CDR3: CSARQTRRAGGELFF; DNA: TGCAGTGCTAGACAGACCCGCAGGGCCGGCGGGGAGCTGTTTTTT
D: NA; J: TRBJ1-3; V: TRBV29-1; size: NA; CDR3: CSVRVIGNTIYF; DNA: TGCAGCGTTCGGGTAATTGGAAACACCATATATTTT
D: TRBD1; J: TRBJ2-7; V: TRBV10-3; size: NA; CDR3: CAISAGQAYEQYF; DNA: TGTGCCATCAGTGCTGGACAGGCCTACGAGCAGTACTTC
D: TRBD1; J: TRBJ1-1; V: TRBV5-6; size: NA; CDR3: CASSLGQGAGNTEAFF; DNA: TGTGCCAGCAGCTTGGGACAGGGAGCGGGGAACACTGAAGCTTTCTTT
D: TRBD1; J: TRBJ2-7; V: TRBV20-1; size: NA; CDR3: CSASRDSSYEQYF; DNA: TGCAGTGCTAGCCGGGACAGTAGCTACGAGCAGTACTTC
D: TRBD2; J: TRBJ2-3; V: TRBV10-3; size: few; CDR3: CAISDGLAGNTDTQYF; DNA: TGTGCCATCAGTGATGGGCTAGCGGGGAACACAGATACGCAGTATTTT
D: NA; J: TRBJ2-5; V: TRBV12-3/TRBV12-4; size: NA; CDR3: CASSHGRHLQETQYF; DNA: TGTGCCAGCAGCCACGGCCGACACCTACAAGAGACCCAGTACTTC
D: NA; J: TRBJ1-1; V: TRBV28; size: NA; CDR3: CASRLSMAGGAEAFF; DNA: TGTGCCAGCAGATTAAGTATGGCAGGTGGGGCTGAAGCTTTCTTT
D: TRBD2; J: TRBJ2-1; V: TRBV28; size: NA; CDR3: CASSRAGEGQFF; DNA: TGTGCCAGCAGTAGAGCGGGGGAGGGGCAGTTCTTC
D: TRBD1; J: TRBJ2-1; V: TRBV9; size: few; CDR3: CASSLQGWSYNEQFF; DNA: TGTGCCAGCAGCCTACAGGGGTGGTCCTACAATGAGCAGTTCTTC
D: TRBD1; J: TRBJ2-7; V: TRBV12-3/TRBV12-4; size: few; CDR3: CASSFDRVTYEQYF; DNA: TGTGCCAGCAGTTTTGACAGGGTCACCTACGAGCAGTACTTC
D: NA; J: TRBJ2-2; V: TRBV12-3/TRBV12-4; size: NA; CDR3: CASSLHSRGSGELFF; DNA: TGTGCCAGCAGTCTACACTCTCGTGGGTCCGGGGAGCTGTTTTTT
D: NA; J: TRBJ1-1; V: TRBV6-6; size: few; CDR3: CASSYSIRGSAFF; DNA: TGTGCCAGCAGTTACTCGATTAGGGGTTCAGCTTTCTTT
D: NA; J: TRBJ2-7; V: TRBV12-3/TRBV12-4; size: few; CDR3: CASRSLGLEQYF; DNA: TGTGCCAGCAGATCACTAGGTCTCGAGCAGTACTTC
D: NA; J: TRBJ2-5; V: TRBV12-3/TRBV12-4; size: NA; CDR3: CASSTRQEETQYF; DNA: TGTGCCAGCAGTACCCGACAGGAAGAGACCCAGTACTTC
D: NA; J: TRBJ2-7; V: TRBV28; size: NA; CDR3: CASSFEGGADEQYF; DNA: TGTGCCAGCAGTTTCGAAGGGGGGGCTGACGAGCAGTACTTC
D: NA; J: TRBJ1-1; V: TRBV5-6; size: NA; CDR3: CASRYGRHNTEAFF; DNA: TGTGCCAGCAGATACGGACGGCACAACACTGAAGCTTTCTTT
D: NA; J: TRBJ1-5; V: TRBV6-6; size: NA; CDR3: CATEGSNQPQHF; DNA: TGTGCCACCGAAGGGAGCAATCAGCCCCAGCATTTT
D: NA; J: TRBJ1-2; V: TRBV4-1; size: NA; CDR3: CASSPEPGMPYGYTF; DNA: TGCGCCAGCAGCCCAGAGCCGGGGATGCCCTATGGCTACACCTTC
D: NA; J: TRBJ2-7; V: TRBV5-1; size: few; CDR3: CASSLDPGMYEQYF; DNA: TGCGCCAGCAGCTTGGACCCAGGGATGTACGAGCAGTACTTC
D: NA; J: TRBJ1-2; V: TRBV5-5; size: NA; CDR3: CASSPTGSNNYGYTF; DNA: TGTGCCAGCAGCCCAACAGGGAGCAATAACTATGGCTACACCTTC
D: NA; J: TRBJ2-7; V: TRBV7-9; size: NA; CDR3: CASSLDNTYEQYF; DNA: TGTGCCAGCAGCCTTGACAATACCTACGAGCAGTACTTC
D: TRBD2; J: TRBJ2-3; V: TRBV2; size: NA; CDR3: CASSQRDSEYF; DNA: TGTGCCAGCAGCCAGCGGGATAGCGAGTATTTT
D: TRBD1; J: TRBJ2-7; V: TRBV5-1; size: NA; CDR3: CASSLVPGGYEQYF; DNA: TGCGCCAGCAGCTTGGTTCCAGGGGGCTACGAGCAGTACTTC
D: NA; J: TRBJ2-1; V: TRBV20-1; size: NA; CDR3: CSTGGPSSYNEQFF; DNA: TGCAGTACCGGAGGCCCCAGCTCCTACAATGAGCAGTTCTTC
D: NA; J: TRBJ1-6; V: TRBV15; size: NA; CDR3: CATSLDSGARNSPLHF; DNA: TGTGCCACCAGCCTTGACAGTGGGGCCCGGAATTCACCCCTCCACTTT
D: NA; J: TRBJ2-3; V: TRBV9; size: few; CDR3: CASSVEGSTDTQYF; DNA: TGTGCCAGCAGCGTAGAAGGTAGCACAGATACGCAGTATTTT
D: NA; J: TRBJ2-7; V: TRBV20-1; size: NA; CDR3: CSARVVQGTSYEQYF; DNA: TGCAGTGCTAGAGTAGTGCAGGGGACCTCCTACGAGCAGTACTTC
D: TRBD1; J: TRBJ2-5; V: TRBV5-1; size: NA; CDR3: CASSQGDRVRQETQYF; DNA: TGCGCCAGCAGCCAGGGGGACAGGGTCCGCCAAGAGACCCAGTACTTC
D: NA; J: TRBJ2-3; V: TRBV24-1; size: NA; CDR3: CATSDLQGLLVGDTQYF; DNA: TGTGCCACCAGTGATTTGCAGGGACTCCTGGTGGGAGATACGCAGTATTTT
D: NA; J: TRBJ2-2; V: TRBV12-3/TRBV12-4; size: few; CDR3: CASSFRGHTGELFF; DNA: TGTGCCAGCAGTTTCCGGGGTCACACCGGGGAGCTGTTTTTT
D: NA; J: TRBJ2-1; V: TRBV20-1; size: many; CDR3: CSARVGLAHNEQFF; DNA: TGCAGTGCTAGAGTAGGGTTAGCCCACAATGAGCAGTTCTTC
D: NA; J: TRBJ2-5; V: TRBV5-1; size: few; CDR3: CASGARKQETQYF; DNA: TGCGCCAGCGGGGCCCGGAAGCAAGAGACCCAGTACTTC
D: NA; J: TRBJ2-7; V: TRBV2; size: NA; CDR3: CASSPTKSGSAYEQYF; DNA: TGTGCCAGCAGCCCAACGAAATCGGGCAGCGCCTACGAGCAGTACTTC
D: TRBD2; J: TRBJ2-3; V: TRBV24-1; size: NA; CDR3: CATSDPTSGGAGADTQYF; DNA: TGTGCCACCAGTGATCCGACTAGCGGGGGGGCCGGCGCAGATACGCAGTATTTT
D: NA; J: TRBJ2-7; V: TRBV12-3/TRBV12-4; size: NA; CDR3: CASGGHTYEQYF; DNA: TGTGCCAGCGGGGGGCACACCTACGAGCAGTACTTC
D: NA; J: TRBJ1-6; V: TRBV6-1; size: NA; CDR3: CASRDGGGQPLHF; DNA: TGTGCCAGCAGGGACGGGGGGGGGCAACCCCTCCACTTT
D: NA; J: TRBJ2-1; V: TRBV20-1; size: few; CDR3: CSARPTRGGGDNEQFF; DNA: TGCAGTGCTAGACCCACTAGGGGAGGTGGGGACAATGAGCAGTTCTTC
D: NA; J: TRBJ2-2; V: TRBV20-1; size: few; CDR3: CSASSGIENTGELFF; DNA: TGCAGTGCTAGTTCCGGGATCGAGAACACCGGGGAGCTGTTTTTT
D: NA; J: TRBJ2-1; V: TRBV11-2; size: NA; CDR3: CASRDWGSYNEQFF; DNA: TGTGCCAGCAGGGACTGGGGTTCCTACAATGAGCAGTTCTTC
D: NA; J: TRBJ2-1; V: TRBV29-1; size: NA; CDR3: CSPLPPEQFF; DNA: TGCAGCCCACTGCCCCCCGAGCAGTTCTTC
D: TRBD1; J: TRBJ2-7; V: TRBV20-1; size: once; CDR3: CSARDLDRGAYEQYF; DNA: TGCAGTGCTAGAGATCTTGACAGGGGCGCCTACGAGCAGTACTTC
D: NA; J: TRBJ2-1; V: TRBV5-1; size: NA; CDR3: CASSWGGDNEQFF; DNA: TGCGCCAGCAGCTGGGGTGGGGACAATGAGCAGTTCTTC
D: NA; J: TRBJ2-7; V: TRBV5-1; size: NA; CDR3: CASSLRGPVDEQYF; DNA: TGCGCCAGCAGCTTGAGGGGCCCCGTGGACGAGCAGTACTTC
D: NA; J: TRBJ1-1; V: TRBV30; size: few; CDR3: CAWSERSTEAFF; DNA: TGTGCCTGGAGTGAAAGAAGCACTGAAGCTTTCTTT
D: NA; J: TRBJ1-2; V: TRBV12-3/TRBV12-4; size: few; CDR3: CASSLRYGYTF; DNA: TGTGCCAGCAGTTTGCGCTATGGCTACACCTTC
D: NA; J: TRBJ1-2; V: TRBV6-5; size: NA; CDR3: CASSYGPGLYGYTF; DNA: TGTGCCAGCAGTTATGGCCCGGGCCTCTATGGCTACACCTTC
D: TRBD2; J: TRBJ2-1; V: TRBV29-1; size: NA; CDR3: CSVEDGLAGGYNEQFF; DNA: TGCAGCGTTGAAGATGGCCTAGCGGGGGGATACAATGAGCAGTTCTTC
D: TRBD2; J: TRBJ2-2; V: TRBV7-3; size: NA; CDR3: CASSRLAGGVGELFF; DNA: TGTGCCAGCAGCCGACTAGCCGGGGGTGTCGGGGAGCTGTTTTTT
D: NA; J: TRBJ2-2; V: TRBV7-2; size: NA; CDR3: CASSLVQITGELFF; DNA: TGTGCCAGCAGCTTAGTACAGATCACCGGGGAGCTGTTTTTT
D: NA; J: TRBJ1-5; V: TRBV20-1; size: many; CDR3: CSARTTNQPQHF; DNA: TGCAGTGCCAGGACAACCAATCAGCCCCAGCATTTT
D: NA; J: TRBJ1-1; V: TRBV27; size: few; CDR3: CASSSILYGRTEAFF; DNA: TGTGCCAGCAGTTCCATCTTGTACGGTAGGACTGAAGCTTTCTTT
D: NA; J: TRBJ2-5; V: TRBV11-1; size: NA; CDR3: CASSAPPETQYF; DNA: TGTGCCAGCAGCGCCCCTCCGGAGACCCAGTACTTC
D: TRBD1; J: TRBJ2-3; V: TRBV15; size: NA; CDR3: CATSRRTGADTQYF; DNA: TGTGCCACCAGCAGACGGACAGGGGCAGATACGCAGTATTTT
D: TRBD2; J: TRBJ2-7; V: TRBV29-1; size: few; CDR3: CSVGSPGGSSYEQYF; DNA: TGCAGCGTTGGGAGCCCGGGGGGGAGCTCCTACGAGCAGTACTTC
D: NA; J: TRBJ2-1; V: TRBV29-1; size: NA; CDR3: CSVLPYNEQFF; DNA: TGCAGCGTTTTACCCTACAATGAGCAGTTCTTC
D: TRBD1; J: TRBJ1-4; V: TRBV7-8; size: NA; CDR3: CASSLGQGYNEKLFF; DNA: TGTGCCAGCAGCTTAGGACAGGGATATAATGAAAAACTGTTTTTT
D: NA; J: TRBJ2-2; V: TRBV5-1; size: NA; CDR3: CASSLMTADGELFF; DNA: TGCGCCAGCAGCTTAATGACCGCCGACGGGGAGCTGTTTTTT